Presented here are 20 T cell receptor beta chains from one specimen sequenced in a study of Ad26.COV2.S vaccination and SARS-CoV-2 variants. TCRdb's table, derived via immunoSEQ multiplex PCR, lists solely in-frame clones and lacks some. Here the sample spans about 680,000 clones, roughly 90% being singletons. Treatment here: around 19 received Ad26.COV2.S at low or high dose, single or two shots; 5 received placebo; per-sample allocation not given. Following the first vaccine or placebo injection, samples were taken on day 63. The material sequenced was peripheral blood, taken in a trial of Ad26.COV2.S vaccine versus placebo. The receptor source for this set is a person aged 18 to 65 who received the Ad26.COV2.S COVID-19 vaccine or a placebo.

The chain links TRBV7-8 to TRBJ1-6; the D gene is possibly TRBD1 (6 bases). CDR3 length equals 13 residues. Germline assignment: CDR1 SGHVS and CDR2 FQNEAQ. Deletions cut 5 bases from V and 7 bases from J, with 9 bases between. The CDR3 sequence is CASSTQGNSPLHF. The CDR3 DNA reads TGTGCCAGCAGCACACAGGGAAATTCACCCCTCCACTTT.

The rearrangement joins TRBV5-1 to TRBJ2-2; TRBD2 matches 7 bases. Germline lookup yields CDR1 SGHRS and CDR2 YFSETQ. The V and J ends lost 0 bases and 5 bases, in that order; junction bases with no gene match: 7. The CDR3 is 16 amino acids. CDR3 residues: CASSLEGTGGTGELFF. In nucleotides, the CDR3 is TGCGCCAGCAGCTTGGAAGGGACGGGGGGAACCGGGGAGCTGTTTTTT.

This clone was seen only a few times. The chain links TRBV6-6 to TRBJ1-1, with D unclear. This CDR3 has 15 residues. In germline, CDR1 is MNHNY, CDR2 SVGAGI (reference sequence). The ends were cut back, 6 bases at V and 0 bases at J, with 14 bases in the middle. For the CDR3, the DNA is TGTGCCAGCAGCCGCCTACAGCTCATGAACACTGAAGCTTTCTTT. It translates to CASSRLQLMNTEAFF.

The rearrangement uses TRBV4-1 and TRBJ1-5; D not resolved. Deletions cut 0 bases from V and 7 bases from J, with 13 bases between. The CDR3 covers 15 residues. Germline V gene sequence: CDR1 MGHRA, CDR2 YSYEKL. CDR3 nucleotide sequence: TGCGCCAGCAGCCAAGATGTGGGCCAGCGGCAGCCCCAGCATTTT. Its protein product is CASSQDVGQRQPQHF.

The genes are TRBV15 and TRBJ1-6, with D possibly matching TRBD1 (6 bases). The CDR3 consists of 15 residues. Germline assignment: CDR1 LNHNV and CDR2 YYDKDF (reference sequence). V lost 5 bases and J 7 bases, leaving 15 bases between the germline ends. For the CDR3, the DNA is TGTGCCACCAGCGTAACCGGGACAACCAATTCACCCCTCCACTTT. As protein: CATSVTGTTNSPLHF.

This clone has just one count. The rearrangement joins TRBV6-2 or TRBV6-3 to TRBJ1-6; a possible D gene is TRBD1 (6 bases). The CDR3 length is 12 residues. Per the germline V gene, CDR1 is MNHEY and CDR2 is SVGEGT. Trimming pared 6 bases from V and 15 bases from J, leaving 15 bases between. DNA of the CDR3: TGTGCCAGCAGCCTGGGGAGGGGGAACCTCCACTTT. It encodes CASSLGRGNLHF.

CDR3 residues: CASSQPSGRRETQYF. The CDR3 nucleotides are TGTGCCAGCAGCCAGCCCAGCGGGAGACGAGAGACCCAGTACTTC. The V call is TRBV3-1 (or the pseudogene TRBV3-2), the J call TRBJ2-5, with 8 bases lining up with TRBD2. With V trimmed by 3 bases and J by 4 bases, 7 bases remained unmatched. CDR1 LGHDT and CDR2 YNNKEL come from the germline V gene (reference sequence). The CDR3 extends over 15 amino acids.

The J gene is TRBJ1-6, the V gene TRBV19; 9 nucleotides align to TRBD1. Trimming removed 9 bases from V and 6 bases from J; junction bases left unmatched: 3. The length of the CDR3 is 13 residues. The germline V gene has CDR1 LNHDA and CDR2 SQIVND (reference sequence). CDR3 sequence reads: CARTGGPNSPLHF. The DNA for the CDR3 is TGTGCCAGGACAGGGGGACCTAATTCACCCCTCCACTTT.

This chain links TRBV25-1 with TRBJ2-3; a possible D gene is TRBD2 (5 bases). V lost 8 bases, J lost 3 bases, and 15 bases lay in between. Germline V lookup: CDR1 MGHDK, CDR2 SYGVNS. The CDR3 runs 14 residues. The CDR3 DNA is TGTGCCAGCGGAACTGGTCTAGCTACAGATACGCAGTATTTT. Translated, it gives CASGTGLATDTQYF. Drawing the rest from reference TRBV25-1 and TRBJ2-3, the complete variable domain is EADIYQTPRYLVIGTGKKITLECSQTMGHDKMYWYQQDPGMELHLIHYSYGVNSTEKGDLSSESTVSRIRTEHFPLTLESARPSHTSQYLCASGTGLATDTQYFGPGTRLTVL.

The V call is TRBV9, the J call TRBJ2-1, with TRBD2 matching 7 bases. Germline CDR1 is SGDLS and CDR2 is YYNGEE. CDR3 size: 15 residues. The J segment lost 5 bases and the V segment lost 6 bases, leaving 11 bases of the junction unmatched. The CDR3: CASTKLASYHNEQFF. The CDR3 coding sequence is TGTGCCAGCACCAAACTAGCGTCCTATCACAATGAGCAGTTCTTC. Looking up the rest from reference TRBV9 and TRBJ2-1 gives the full variable domain: DSGVTQTPKHLITATGQRVTLRCSPRSGDLSVYWYQQSLDQGLQFLIQYYNGEERAKGNILERFSAQQFPDLHSELNLSSLELGDSALYFCASTKLASYHNEQFFGPGTRLTVL.

The chain has TRBV19 and TRBJ2-3; 8 positions match TRBD2. Looked up from germline, CDR1 is LNHDA and CDR2 is SQIVND (reference sequence). This CDR3 region has 16 residues. Germline trimming cut 9 bases from V and 0 bases from J; bases unmatched to any gene: 11. CDR3: CASRGGSGTSTDTQYF. The CDR3 DNA reads TGTGCCAGCCGAGGGGGTAGCGGGACTAGCACAGATACGCAGTATTTT.

This clone was detected only a few times. Other nucleotide sequences in the sample specify the same CDR3. CDR3 in amino acids: CASSLGQSSGNTIYF. In DNA, the CDR3 is TGCGCCAGCAGCTTGGGACAGTCCTCTGGAAACACCATATATTTT. The V and J genes are TRBV5-1 and TRBJ1-3, with D possibly being TRBD1 (5 bases). CDR1 SGHRS and CDR2 YFSETQ come from the germline V gene. V was cut by 0 bases and J by 0 bases, with 7 bases left in between. The CDR3 spans 15 residues.

The V gene is TRBV7-8, the J gene TRBJ1-1; D is undetermined. This CDR3 has 13 amino acids. V was pared by 5 bases and J by 3 bases, with 10 bases between. From germline, CDR1 is SGHVS and CDR2 FQNEAQ. CDR3 DNA sequence: TGTGCCAGCAGCCAAACAGTGTACACTGAAGCTTTCTTT. Amino acids: CASSQTVYTEAFF.

The V and J genes are TRBV10-1 and TRBJ2-6; D unclear. V dropped 2 bases and J dropped 4 bases, with 6 bases sitting between them. The CDR3 contains 14 residues. CDR1 and CDR2 from the germline V gene are WNHNN and SYGVQD (reference sequence). CDR3 residues: CASSEGSGANVLTF. CDR3 in DNA: TGCGCCAGCAGTGAGGGGTCCGGGGCCAACGTCCTGACTTTC.

The chain joins TRBV4-2 to TRBJ1-6; D uncertain. V shed 4 bases and J shed 0 bases, with 22 bases lying between them. CDR3 length equals 20 residues. Germline V gene data show CDR1 as LGHNA and CDR2 as YNFKEQ. CDR3 protein: CASSRTESRSLSSYNSPLHF. The CDR3 region has the DNA TGTGCCAGCAGCCGGACCGAGAGCAGGTCCCTTAGCTCCTATAATTCACCCCTCCACTTT.

With regard to this clone: The sample holds other DNA sequences that translate to the same CDR3. The gene calls are TRBV18 and TRBJ1-5; D is uncertain. Per the germline V gene, CDR1 is KGHSH and CDR2 is LQKENI. V lost 3 bases to trimming and J lost 0 bases, with 6 bases between them. The CDR3 has 14 amino acids. Written as DNA, the CDR3 is TGTGCCAGCTCACCGCGTGATAGCAATCAGCCCCAGCATTTT. Translating it yields CASSPRDSNQPQHF.

The chain uses TRBV3-1 (or the pseudogene TRBV3-2) and TRBJ1-5; unclear D gene. V was trimmed by 1 base and J by 4 bases, leaving 8 bases between them. Germline CDR1 reads LGHDT; CDR2 reads YNNKEL (reference sequence). The CDR3 runs to 14 residues. CDR3 DNA sequence: TGTGCCAGCAGCCAAGGGGGAGCAAATCAGCCCCAGCATTTT. Its protein product is CASSQGGANQPQHF.

V and J are TRBV25-1 and TRBJ1-1; D is unresolved. V was pared by 1 base and J by 1 base, with 10 bases between. This CDR3 is 15 amino acids long. From germline, CDR1 is MGHDK and CDR2 SYGVNS. CDR3 residues: CASSEWVGQNTEAFF. The CDR3 bases are TGTGCCAGCAGTGAATGGGTCGGCCAGAACACTGAAGCTTTCTTT. Combining the CDR3 with reference TRBV25-1 and TRBJ1-1 gives the whole variable domain EADIYQTPRYLVIGTGKKITLECSQTMGHDKMYWYQQDPGMELHLIHYSYGVNSTEKGDLSSESTVSRIRTEHFPLTLESARPSHTSQYLCASSEWVGQNTEAFFGQGTRLTVV.

J is TRBJ2-2 and V is TRBV7-2; D might be TRBD1 or TRBD2, each matching 6 bases. V lost 6 bases and J lost 6, with 17 bases in between. The CDR3 loop spans 15 amino acids. The V gene's germline CDR1 is SGHTA and CDR2 FQGNSA. CDR3 protein: CASSKRGDLPGELFF. The CDR3 DNA follows: TGTGCCAGCAGTAAAAGGGGGGATCTTCCCGGGGAGCTGTTTTTT.

CDR3 DNA: TGTGCCAGCAGCTTAATTGTGGGCGCCACCGCCGGGGAGCTGTTTTTT. Protein sequence: CASSLIVGATAGELFF. This chain connects TRBV7-9 to TRBJ2-2; D is uncertain. The CDR3 is made up of 16 amino acids. Trimming cost V 2 bases and J 6 bases, with 16 bases left between them. Germline V gene lookup returns CDR1 SEHNR and CDR2 FQNEAQ (reference sequence).